This passage covers 24 T cell receptor beta chains from one sample sequenced in a study of response to subunit inactivated influenza vaccine. TCRdb redid the calling of the RT-PCR reads with MiXCR, one entry per CDR3 protein. The sample has some 600,000 distinct CDR3 sequences, 13% to 15% seen once. The specimen was PBMCs from blood, collected roughly 2 weeks before vaccination. The receptor source for this set is a man aged 50 to 60 who received an inactivated influenza vaccine.

This clonotype was seen only a few times. This sequence joins TRBV6-2 or TRBV6-3 and TRBJ2-7; maybe TRBD2 (6 bases). V lost 6 bases and J lost 3, with 18 bases in between. The germline CDR1 and CDR2 sequences are MNHEY and SVGEGT. The CDR3 length is 15 residues. CDR3 in amino acids: CASSLAGTVNYEQYF. CDR3 nucleotide sequence: TGTGCCAGCAGCCTAGCCGGGACTGTCAACTACGAGCAGTACTTC.

This clonotype was counted a few times. The J gene is TRBJ2-3, the V gene TRBV4-2; D ambiguous. In germline, CDR1 is LGHNA, CDR2 YNFKEQ. The length of the CDR3 is 14 residues. The V and J ends lost 0 bases and 4 bases respectively, with 8 bases between them. The CDR3 nucleotides read TGTGCCAGCAGCCAAGATTCCCTGGCAGATACGCAGTATTTT. Translation: CASSQDSLADTQYF.

This clonotype was seen many times. V and J are TRBV5-1 and TRBJ2-1; TRBD1 might be the D (6 bases). In germline, CDR1 is SGHRS, CDR2 YFSETQ. The CDR3 contains 16 residues. Trimming cost V 4 bases and J 8 bases, with 22 bases left between them. The CDR3 spells CASSKRDTTAGHEQFF. CDR3 DNA: TGCGCCAGCAGCAAACGGGACACCACTGCGGGTCATGAGCAGTTCTTC.

The chain employs TRBV5-1 and TRBJ2-5; D may be TRBD1 (5 bases). Trimming took off 4 bases at V and 0 bases at J, with 13 bases between the two ends. Per the germline V gene, CDR1 is SGHRS and CDR2 is YFSETQ. This CDR3 comprises 15 residues. Here the CDR3 reads CASSPGPGYQETQYF. CDR3 bases: TGCGCCAGCAGCCCAGGGCCGGGTTACCAAGAGACCCAGTACTTC.

This chain connects TRBV4-1 to TRBJ2-5; D is undetermined. The CDR3 has 19 amino acids. Germline values: CDR1 MGHRA, CDR2 YSYEKL. The V and J ends lost 1 base and 6 bases respectively, with 27 bases between them. This chain's CDR3 is CASSQARDSGLEMMKTQYF. In nucleotides, the CDR3 is TGCGCCAGCAGCCAAGCCCGTGACTCTGGGCTAGAGATGATGAAGACCCAGTACTTC.

The chain joins TRBV11-2 to TRBJ2-5, with D unresolved. V lost 8 bases to trimming and J lost 5 bases, with 15 bases between them. CDR3 size: 13 residues. Germline loops: CDR1 SGHAT, CDR2 FQNNGV. In DNA form, the CDR3 reads TGTGCCAGCTCCCGGTCGTTGGGGGAGACCCAGTACTTC. Its protein product is CASSRSLGETQYF. The variable domain in full, with the rest retrieved from reference TRBV11-2 and TRBJ2-5, is EAGVAQSPRYKIIEKRQSVAFWCNPISGHATLYWYQQILGQGPKLLIQFQNNGVVDDSQLPKDRFSAERLKGVDSTLKIQPAKLEDSAVYLCASSRSLGETQYFGPGTRLLVL.

This clonotype was seen a handful of times. This rearrangement joins TRBV12-3 or TRBV12-4 to TRBJ1-2; 10 bases agree with TRBD1. The CDR3 extends over 15 amino acids. With V trimmed by 4 bases and J by 13 bases, 15 bases remained unmatched. The CDR3 nucleotides are TGTGCCAGCAGTTCACGGACAGGGGGTAACTCTGGATGCACCTTC. As protein: CASSSRTGGNSGCTF.

This clonotype showed up just a few times. The V gene is TRBV11-2, the J gene TRBJ2-5; 7 positions agree with TRBD2. The length of the CDR3 is 15 residues. V was clipped by 4 bases and J by 4 bases; unmatched bases: 9. From germline, CDR1 is SGHAT and CDR2 FQNNGV. The CDR3 sequence is CASSSREGGAETQYF. In DNA, the CDR3 is TGTGCCAGCAGCTCGCGTGAGGGAGGGGCAGAGACCCAGTACTTC.

This clonotype was found a few times. The genes are TRBV5-6 and TRBJ1-2; TRBD1 might be the D (6 bases). V was clipped by 3 bases and J by 3 bases, with 12 bases between them. The CDR3 is 14 residues long. Germline V gene sequence: CDR1 SGHDT, CDR2 YYEEEE. This chain's CDR3 is CASSSRGSHYGYTF. In DNA form, the CDR3 reads TGTGCCAGCAGCTCCAGGGGATCCCACTATGGCTACACCTTC.

This sequence joins TRBV7-2 and TRBJ1-2; no reliable D call. V lost 6 bases and J lost 3, with 11 bases in between. The CDR3 length is 13 residues. In germline, CDR1 is SGHTA, CDR2 FQGNSA. The DNA for the CDR3 is TGTGCCAGCAGGAGGGCCGCTCACTATGGCTACACCTTC. Protein: CASRRAAHYGYTF.

This clonotype was seen ten or more times. The chain is built from TRBV12-3 or TRBV12-4 and TRBJ2-5; TRBD1 matches 9 bases. V was clipped by 3 bases and J by 6 bases; unmatched bases: 5. CDR3 length: 14 residues. CDR3 coding DNA: TGTGCCAGCAGTTTCGAGACAGGGGGAAAGACCCAGTACTTC. It translates to CASSFETGGKTQYF.

The rearrangement links TRBV20-1 to TRBJ1-2; the match to TRBD1 covers 7 bases. Germline CDR1 is DFQATT and CDR2 is SNEGSKA (reference sequence). CDR3 length: 15 residues. V lost 3 bases and J lost 0; bases outside the gene matches: 7. The CDR3 is CSARARGQANYGYTF. The CDR3 nucleotides read TGCAGTGCTAGGGCTCGCGGACAGGCTAACTATGGCTACACCTTC.

The chain is built from TRBV7-2 and TRBJ2-5; TRBD2 aligns across 8 bases. Per the germline V gene, CDR1 is SGHTA and CDR2 is FQGNSA. CDR3 size: 15 residues. The V and J ends lost 5 bases and 6 bases, in that order; junction bases with no gene match: 11. The CDR3 nucleotides read TGTGCCAGCAGCGAATCGGCGGGGGGCCTAAAGACCCAGTACTTC. It yields the protein CASSESAGGLKTQYF.

This clonotype appeared a few times. The CDR3 bases are TGTGCCAGCAGCCTTACCGGGACAGGGGTTGGCACTGAAGCTTTCTTT. Protein product: CASSLTGTGVGTEAFF. The genes are TRBV5-5 and TRBJ1-1; 10 positions agree with TRBD1. The CDR3 length is 16 residues. V trimming: 4 bases; J trimming: 4 bases; junction bases outside the gene matches: 10. Germline V lookup: CDR1 SGHKS, CDR2 YYEKEE (reference sequence).

This clonotype has a handful of counts. This rearrangement joins TRBV19 to TRBJ2-2; D uncertain. Germline V gene data show CDR1 as LNHDA and CDR2 as SQIVND (reference sequence). There are 16 residues in the CDR3. V was shortened by 0 bases and J by 8 bases, with 16 bases between the two germline ends. CDR3 DNA sequence: TGTGCCAGTAGTATAGAGGAATTTGGGCCGGCGGGGGAGCTGTTTTTT. This codes for CASSIEEFGPAGELFF.

This clonotype has more than one count but fewer than ten. This chain links TRBV5-1 with TRBJ2-1; TRBD2 aligns across 11 bases. CDR3 length: 16 amino acids. Germline values: CDR1 SGHRS, CDR2 YFSETQ. After removal of 4 bases from V and 4 bases from J, the junction contained 7 bases not matched to a gene. The CDR3 protein is CASSTTLAGEYNEQFF. The CDR3 nucleotides read TGCGCCAGCAGCACTACACTAGCGGGGGAGTACAATGAGCAGTTCTTC.

The J gene is TRBJ1-5, the V gene TRBV14; perhaps TRBD1 as D (5 bases). This CDR3 is built from 15 residues. The germline V gene has CDR1 SGHDN and CDR2 FVKESK. V was pared by 1 base and J by 6 bases, with 13 bases between. The CDR3 reads CASSQGAGSGQPQHF. The CDR3 nucleotides read TGTGCCAGCAGCCAAGGCGCAGGGTCGGGTCAGCCCCAGCATTTT.

The chain employs TRBV7-2 and TRBJ2-2, with TRBD1 matching 7 bases. This CDR3 is 13 amino acids long. Germline-derived CDR1 and CDR2 are SGHTA and FQGNSA. V lost 5 bases to trimming and J lost 9 bases; unmatched junction nucleotides: 6. CDR3 DNA sequence: TGTGCCAGCAGCCAACAGGGGCCCAGGGAGCTGTTTTTT. This codes for CASSQQGPRELFF.

This clonotype was seen only a few times. This chain connects TRBV10-3 to TRBJ1-2; possible D gene TRBD1, 5 bases. Germline loops: CDR1 ENHRY, CDR2 SYGVKD. V lost 3 bases to trimming and J lost 4 bases, with 9 bases between them. The CDR3 consists of 13 residues. The CDR3 coding sequence is TGTGCCATCAGTGACGGGGGTAGCTATGGCTACACCTTC. This translates into CAISDGGSYGYTF.

In its sample, this clonotype was seen many times. The J gene is TRBJ1-5, the V gene TRBV12-3 or TRBV12-4; tentatively, D is TRBD1 (5 bases). This CDR3 comprises 14 residues. Trimming shortened V by 2 bases and J by 7 bases, and 12 bases separated the two germline ends. CDR3 DNA: TGTGCCAGCAGTTTAACCAGGGTCGACCAGCCCCAGCATTTT. Its translation: CASSLTRVDQPQHF.

This clonotype has just a few counts. This chain uses TRBV7-3 with TRBJ2-2; 13 nucleotides match TRBD2. Germline V gives CDR1 SGHTA, CDR2 FQGTGA. The CDR3 contains 19 residues. With V trimmed by 0 bases and J by 4 bases, 8 bases remained unmatched. CDR3 in DNA: TGTGCCAGCAGCTTAACGTTGACTAGCGGGGGGCAAGGCACCGGGGAGCTGTTTTTT. Its protein product is CASSLTLTSGGQGTGELFF.

In its sample, this clonotype was seen a few times. This sequence joins TRBV2 and TRBJ2-7; D remains ambiguous. V lost 3 bases to trimming and J lost 0 bases, with 9 bases between them. Germline V gene lookup returns CDR1 SNHLY and CDR2 FYNNEI. The CDR3 totals 14 residues. In DNA, the CDR3 is TGTGCCAGCAGTGAGGTTTGGGCCTCCTACGAGCAGTACTTC. Translating it yields CASSEVWASYEQYF.

The rearrangement links TRBV20-1 to TRBJ2-3; 12 bases match TRBD2. With 3 bases clipped from V and 6 bases from J, the junction kept 4 bases outside the gene matches. Germline CDR1 DFQATT, CDR2 SNEGSKA (reference sequence). The CDR3 runs to 14 residues. CDR3 sequence (DNA): TGCAGTGCTAGTCCTAGCGGGAGGGCTGATACGCAGTATTTT. Protein sequence: CSASPSGRADTQYF.

As for this clonotype: The junction shows a germline mismatch at one end, possibly a read error. V usage is TRBV4-3 and J usage is TRBJ2-2, with D perhaps TRBD1 (5 bases). The CDR3 length is 18 residues. CDR1 and CDR2 from the germline V gene are LGHNA and YSLEER. DNA for the CDR3: TGCGCCAGCAGCCTACTCCCCTGGGTTTCAGGGAACGCCGGGGAGCTGTTTTTT. It codes for CASSLLPWVSGNAGELFF.